This is a list of T cell receptor beta chains from one sample in a study of monozygotic twins with cystic fibrosis. Measured with immunoSEQ multiplex PCR; TCRdb has only the in-frame clones, and not every one. The sample consists of 34,000 or so clones, about nine tenths of them appearing once. Sample: blood. Receptors were obtained from a boy aged 2-9 years with cystic fibrosis. The CDR3 runs from the conserved cysteine through the conserved F or W. Each record gives: J gene, CDR3 length, clone size, V gene, D gene, CDR3 DNA, CDR3 protein. D genes are given only for firm matches. Only part of the rows carry a size: once, few, many, or a class if the clone is expanded.

J: TRBJ1-4; length: 11; size: few; V: TRBV7-9; D: TRBD1; DNA: TGTGCCAGCAGTTTGGACAGGGCACTGTTTTTT; CDR3: CASSLDRALFF
J: TRBJ1-6; length: 16; size: .; V: TRBV6-5; D: .; DNA: TGTGCCAGCAGTTACCTCGGGGTCGGGGATAATTCACCCCTCCACTTT; CDR3: CASSYLGVGDNSPLHF
J: TRBJ2-1; length: 15; size: .; V: TRBV7-9; D: .; DNA: TGTGCCAGCAGCTTTGGGAATCCGCCCTACAATGAGCAGTTCTTC; CDR3: CASSFGNPPYNEQFF
J: TRBJ2-3; length: 13; size: .; V: TRBV2; D: TRBD2; DNA: TGTGCCAGCAGTGAACTAGCGGGGGCTACGCAGTATTTT; CDR3: CASSELAGATQYF
J: TRBJ2-7; length: 16; size: .; V: TRBV29-1; D: TRBD2; DNA: TGCAGCGTCGAATATTCTAGCGGGGGGAAAGGTAACGAGCAGTACTTC; CDR3: CSVEYSSGGKGNEQYF
J: TRBJ1-2; length: 18; size: .; V: TRBV13; D: TRBD1; DNA: TGTGCCAGCAGCTTAGGTATGGGACAGGGTACCGTCAACTATGGCTACACCTTC; CDR3: CASSLGMGQGTVNYGYTF
J: TRBJ1-1; length: 16; size: .; V: TRBV6-5; D: .; DNA: TGTGCCAGCAGTTACGGGAAGGGGGATTTGAACACTGAAGCTTTCTTT; CDR3: CASSYGKGDLNTEAFF
J: TRBJ2-7; length: 15; size: .; V: TRBV4-1; D: .; DNA: TGCGCCAGCAGCCAGGACAGGGAGGGGGCCTACGAGCAGTACTTC; CDR3: CASSQDREGAYEQYF
J: TRBJ2-7; length: 10; size: .; V: TRBV25-1; D: .; DNA: TGTGCCAGCAGTGATTACGAGCAGTACTTC; CDR3: CASSDYEQYF
J: TRBJ2-7; length: 16; size: once; V: TRBV7-2; D: TRBD1; DNA: TGTGCCAGCAGCTTAGTAGGGGGTCGGGGACAGTACGAGCAGTACTTC; CDR3: CASSLVGGRGQYEQYF
J: TRBJ1-2; length: 13; size: .; V: TRBV12-5; D: .; DNA: TGTGCTAGTGGTTTGGGTGTTGACTATGGCTACACCTTC; CDR3: CASGLGVDYGYTF
J: TRBJ1-4; length: 13; size: .; V: TRBV28; D: .; DNA: TGTGCCAGCAGTCAGGGCTTATATGAAAAACTGTTTTTT; CDR3: CASSQGLYEKLFF
J: TRBJ2-7; length: 13; size: .; V: TRBV11-3; D: .; DNA: TGTGCCAGCAGCCCCCAAGGGGGATACGAGCAGTACTTC; CDR3: CASSPQGGYEQYF
J: TRBJ2-1; length: 15; size: .; V: TRBV7-8; D: TRBD2; DNA: TGTGCCAGCAGCTTCTCCGGGGGGGCCCAAAATGAGCAGTTCTTC; CDR3: CASSFSGGAQNEQFF
J: TRBJ1-1; length: 14; size: .; V: TRBV19; D: TRBD1; DNA: TGTGCCAGTAGTTACGGGACAGGGAACACTGAAGCTTTCTTT; CDR3: CASSYGTGNTEAFF
J: TRBJ2-1; length: 19; size: .; V: TRBV7-8; D: TRBD2; DNA: TGTGCCAGCGGCTCCCCGATCACTATGCGGGGGAGCTCCTACAATGAGCAGTTCTTC; CDR3: CASGSPITMRGSSYNEQFF
J: TRBJ1-2; length: 14; size: .; V: TRBV2; D: TRBD1; DNA: TGTGCCAGCAAGGGGGCGGGACAGAACTATGGCTACACCTTC; CDR3: CASKGAGQNYGYTF
J: TRBJ1-5; length: 17; size: .; V: TRBV19; D: .; DNA: TGTGCCAGTAGTATAGCCCCTGGGTTCTCTTTCGGGCAGCCCCAGCATTTT; CDR3: CASSIAPGFSFGQPQHF
J: TRBJ1-5; length: 15; size: few; V: TRBV7-2; D: TRBD1; DNA: TGTGCCAGCAGCTTGACGGGACAGCTTAATCAGCCCCAGCATTTT; CDR3: CASSLTGQLNQPQHF
J: TRBJ1-2; length: 14; size: .; V: TRBV9; D: .; DNA: TGTGCCAGCAGCTTGACCGGGGCGACCAACGGCTACACCTTC; CDR3: CASSLTGATNGYTF